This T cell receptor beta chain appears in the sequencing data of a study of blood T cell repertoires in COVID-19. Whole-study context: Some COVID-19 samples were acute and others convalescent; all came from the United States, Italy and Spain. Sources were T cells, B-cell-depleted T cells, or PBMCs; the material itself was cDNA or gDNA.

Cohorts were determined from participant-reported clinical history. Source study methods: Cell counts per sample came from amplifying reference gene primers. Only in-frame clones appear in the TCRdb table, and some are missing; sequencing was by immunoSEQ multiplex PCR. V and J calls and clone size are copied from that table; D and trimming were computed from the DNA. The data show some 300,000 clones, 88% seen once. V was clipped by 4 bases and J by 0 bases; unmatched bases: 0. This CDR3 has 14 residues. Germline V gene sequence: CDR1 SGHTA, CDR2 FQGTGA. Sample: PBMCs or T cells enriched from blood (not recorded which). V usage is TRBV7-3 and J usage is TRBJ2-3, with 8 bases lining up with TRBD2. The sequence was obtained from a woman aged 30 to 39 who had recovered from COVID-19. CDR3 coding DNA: TGTGCCAGCAGCTCTAGCGGGAGCACAGATACGCAGTATTTT. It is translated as CASSSSGSTDTQYF.